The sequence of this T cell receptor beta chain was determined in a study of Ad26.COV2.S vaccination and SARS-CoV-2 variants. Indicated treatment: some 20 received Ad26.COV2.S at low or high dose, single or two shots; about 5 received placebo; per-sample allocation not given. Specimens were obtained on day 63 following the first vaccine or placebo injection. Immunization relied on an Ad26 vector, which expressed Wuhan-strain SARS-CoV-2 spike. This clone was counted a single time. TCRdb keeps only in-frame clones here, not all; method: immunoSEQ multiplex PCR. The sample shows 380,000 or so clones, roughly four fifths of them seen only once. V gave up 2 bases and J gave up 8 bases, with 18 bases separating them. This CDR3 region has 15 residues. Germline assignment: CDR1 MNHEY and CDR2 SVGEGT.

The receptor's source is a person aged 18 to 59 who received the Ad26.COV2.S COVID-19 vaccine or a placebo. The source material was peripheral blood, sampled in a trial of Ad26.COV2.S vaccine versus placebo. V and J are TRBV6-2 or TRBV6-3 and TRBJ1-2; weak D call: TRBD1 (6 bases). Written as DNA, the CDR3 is TGTGCCAGCAGTTACGGGGGCGGACCCTGGGGCGGCTACACCTTC. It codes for CASSYGGGPWGGYTF.